This is a list of T cell receptor beta chains from one sample in a study of blood T cell repertoires in COVID-19. The repertoire was sequenced with immunoSEQ multiplex PCR; TCRdb's copy has only in-frame clones and lacks some. The table includes hundreds of thousands of clones, roughly four fifths detected once. Specimen: PBMCs or T cells enriched from blood (not recorded which). These receptors all come from a woman in her fifties or sixties who had recovered from COVID-19. The CDR3 runs from the conserved cysteine through the conserved F or W. The D gene is left open where the match is weak. Size values are once, few and many counts, or a class for expanded clones, and some rows have none.

v_gene	j_gene	abundance	d_gene	CDR3aa	CDR3nt
TRBV10-3	TRBJ1-1	-	-	CAIGVNRVGTEAFF	TGTGCCATCGGGGTGAACAGGGTGGGCACTGAAGCTTTCTTT
TRBV9	TRBJ1-1	-	-	CASSARTTGGEAFF	TGTGCCAGCAGCGCAAGGACGACCGGAGGTGAAGCTTTCTTT
TRBV6-2/TRBV6-3	TRBJ1-1	-	-	CASSYSVEEAFF	TGTGCCAGCAGTTACTCGGTAGAGGAGGCTTTCTTT
TRBV12-3/TRBV12-4	TRBJ1-1	-	-	CASYRRVDEAFF	TGTGCCAGTTACCGGAGGGTGGATGAAGCTTTCTTT
TRBV12-3/TRBV12-4	TRBJ2-7	-	-	CASSRGGSYEQYF	TGTGCCAGCAGTAGGGGAGGCTCCTACGAGCAGTACTTC
TRBV7-9	TRBJ2-6	-	TRBD2	CASSSLGRASGANVLTF	TGTGCCAGCAGCTCCCTCGGGAGGGCCTCTGGGGCCAACGTCCTGACTTTC
TRBV6-1	TRBJ1-5	-	-	CASSEREVSQPQHF	TGTGCCAGCAGTGAAAGGGAGGTGAGTCAGCCCCAGCATTTT
TRBV9	TRBJ2-1	-	TRBD1	CASSRGVGTGGNEQFF	TGTGCCAGCAGTAGGGGCGTAGGGACAGGGGGGAATGAGCAGTTCTTC
TRBV7-9	TRBJ1-6	-	TRBD1	CASSLVQGYSPLHF	TGTGCCAGCAGCTTGGTACAGGGGTATTCACCCCTCCACTTT
TRBV6-5	TRBJ1-1	-	TRBD1	CASSYLTDRVTEAFF	TGTGCCAGCAGTTACCTGACCGACAGGGTTACTGAAGCTTTCTTT
TRBV7-3	TRBJ2-3	-	-	CASSLGPSTDTQYF	TGTGCCAGCAGCTTAGGGCCGAGCACAGATACGCAGTATTTT
TRBV6-5	TRBJ2-1	-	-	CASSYRSENNEQFF	TGTGCCAGCAGTTACAGGAGCGAAAACAATGAGCAGTTCTTC
TRBV19	TRBJ1-5	-	TRBD1	CASSSDRELPQHF	TGTGCCAGTAGCTCCGACAGGGAACTGCCCCAGCATTTT
TRBV19	TRBJ2-2	-	TRBD1	CASERTGRTGELFF	TGTGCCAGTGAACGGACAGGGAGGACCGGGGAGCTGTTTTTT
TRBV18	TRBJ2-4	-	TRBD1	CASSPTTGAGNIQYF	TGTGCCAGCTCACCCACGACAGGGGCGGGAAACATTCAGTACTTC
TRBV6-2/TRBV6-3	TRBJ1-6	-	TRBD1	CASSRTGGRASPLHF	TGTGCCAGCAGTCGCACAGGGGGCCGAGCCTCACCCCTCCACTTT
TRBV7-8	TRBJ1-2	-	TRBD1	CASRPGQGWYGYTF	TGTGCCAGCAGACCCGGACAGGGATGGTATGGCTACACCTTC
TRBV4-1	TRBJ2-1	-	-	CASSQPHRGIYNEQFF	TGCGCCAGCAGCCAACCCCATAGGGGGATTTACAATGAGCAGTTCTTC
TRBV5-1	TRBJ1-6	-	-	CASSLSARSPLHF	TGCGCCAGCAGCTTGTCCGCGAGGTCACCCCTCCACTTT
TRBV7-9	TRBJ2-5	few	-	CASSLGLERTGRGTQYF	TGTGCCAGCAGCTTAGGTCTTGAGCGGACGGGGCGGGGGACCCAGTACTTC
TRBV27	TRBJ2-3	-	TRBD1	CASSFSRQGHTQYF	TGTGCCAGCAGTTTCTCTCGACAGGGCCATACGCAGTATTTT
TRBV19	TRBJ1-2	-	-	CASNIAGDGYTF	TGTGCCAGTAACATAGCAGGGGATGGCTACACCTTC
TRBV24-1	TRBJ1-2	few	-	CATSETYGQPNYGYTF	TGTGCCACCAGTGAAACGTATGGACAGCCTAACTATGGCTACACCTTC
TRBV11-2	TRBJ1-1	-	TRBD1	CASSSTGQGDAFF	TGTGCCAGCAGCTCCACGGGACAGGGGGACGCTTTCTTT
TRBV7-9	TRBJ1-4	-	-	CASSLPRGGNNEKLFF	TGCGCCAGCAGCTTACCACGGGGGGGGAATAATGAAAAACTGTTTTTT
TRBV18	TRBJ2-7	-	TRBD2	CASSPPTSGGPSYEQYF	TGTGCCAGCTCACCACCGACTAGCGGGGGTCCCTCCTACGAGCAGTACTTC
TRBV5-1	TRBJ2-5	-	-	CASSGLRTAQETQYF	TGCGCCAGCAGCGGGCTAAGGACAGCCCAAGAGACCCAGTACTTC
TRBV12-5	TRBJ2-5	-	-	CASGLGQAQETQYF	TGTGCTAGTGGTTTGGGGCAGGCGCAAGAGACCCAGTACTTC
TRBV24-1	TRBJ1-1	once	-	CATSDLQPTTGGNTEAFF	TGTGCCACCAGTGATTTGCAACCGACGACGGGGGGGAACACTGAAGCTTTCTTT
TRBV3-1/TRBV3-2	TRBJ1-2	-	-	CASSQVRGVNYGYTF	TGTGCCAGCAGCCAAGTCAGGGGAGTTAACTATGGCTACACCTTC
TRBV19	TRBJ1-2	-	TRBD1	CASRTQGALGYGYTF	TGTGCCAGTAGGACGCAGGGGGCGCTGGGCTATGGCTACACCTTC
TRBV25-1	TRBJ1-1	-	-	CASSPLKGGRAFF	TGTGCCAGCAGTCCCCTTAAAGGGGGAAGGGCTTTCTTT
TRBV14	TRBJ2-7	-	-	CASSPLEWGGPGEQYF	TGTGCCAGCAGCCCCCTTGAGTGGGGGGGGCCGGGCGAGCAGTACTTC
TRBV4-2	TRBJ2-1	-	-	CASSQELASNEQFF	TGTGCCAGCAGCCAAGAGCTCGCTAGCAATGAGCAGTTCTTC
TRBV7-6	TRBJ2-1	many	-	CASSLGGSWDEQFF	TGTGCCAGCAGCTTGGGTGGGAGCTGGGATGAGCAGTTCTTC
TRBV5-6	TRBJ1-2	-	TRBD1	CASSPGGDYGYTF	TGTGCCAGCAGCCCAGGGGGCGACTATGGCTACACCTTC
TRBV6-2/TRBV6-3	TRBJ1-1	-	TRBD1	CASSYATGSYTEAFF	TGTGCCAGCAGTTACGCGACAGGGAGCTACACTGAAGCTTTCTTT
TRBV25-1	TRBJ1-1	-	-	CASSAKLSMNTEAFF	TGTGCCAGCAGTGCCAAACTGAGCATGAACACTGAAGCTTTCTTT
TRBV7-8	TRBJ1-2	-	-	CASSLSQGGYGYTF	TGTGCCAGCAGCTTAAGTCAGGGAGGATATGGCTACACCTTC
TRBV12-5	TRBJ2-2	-	TRBD1	CASGLVLGQRSGELFF	TGTGCTAGTGGTTTGGTACTGGGACAGAGGTCCGGGGAGCTGTTTTTT
TRBV18	TRBJ2-5	-	TRBD1	CASSATMGTGRMETQYF	TGTGCCAGCTCAGCAACTATGGGGACAGGGAGGATGGAGACCCAGTACTTC
TRBV5-4	TRBJ2-3	-	TRBD2	CASSFHSGGRDTQYF	TGTGCCAGCAGCTTTCATAGCGGGGGGCGGGATACGCAGTATTTT
TRBV6-5	TRBJ1-4	-	-	CASSLLKGRGNEKLFF	TGTGCCAGCAGTTTATTGAAAGGACGGGGGAATGAAAAACTGTTTTTT
TRBV19	TRBJ1-2	-	TRBD1	CASSSGTGPRPNYGYTF	TGTGCCAGTAGCAGCGGGACAGGCCCTCGACCTAACTATGGCTACACCTTC
TRBV7-8	TRBJ1-6	-	TRBD1	CASSPGQFYNSPLHF	TGTGCCAGCAGCCCGGGACAGTTCTATAATTCACCCCTCCACTTT
TRBV3-1/TRBV3-2	TRBJ1-6	-	-	CASSQDENRSPLHF	TGTGCCAGCAGCCAAGATGAGAATAGATCACCCCTCCACTTT
TRBV5-1	TRBJ1-2	-	-	CASSLFGGTNYGYTF	TGCGCCAGCAGCTTGTTTGGCGGAACTAACTATGGCTACACCTTC
TRBV7-8	TRBJ2-7	-	TRBD1	CASSRGGTGGTYEQYF	TGTGCCAGCAGCAGAGGCGGGACAGGGGGTACCTACGAGCAGTACTTC
TRBV6-5	TRBJ2-2	-	TRBD1	CASSRQGAGTGELFF	TGTGCCAGCAGTCGACAGGGGGCGGGCACCGGGGAGCTGTTTTTT
TRBV5-6	TRBJ1-5	few	-	CASSFGGGLLQPQHF	TGTGCCAGCAGCTTTGGAGGAGGGCTGCTGCAGCCCCAGCATTTT
TRBV18	TRBJ2-1	once	TRBD2	CASSPASGSYNEQFF	TGTGCCAGCTCACCAGCTAGCGGATCCTACAATGAGCAGTTCTTC
TRBV3-1/TRBV3-2	TRBJ1-2	-	TRBD1	CASSQVTGGHGYTF	TGTGCCAGCAGCCAAGTAACAGGGGGCCATGGCTACACCTTC
TRBV2	TRBJ1-1	-	TRBD1	CARKGTGSQNTEAFF	TGTGCCAGAAAAGGGACAGGGTCGCAGAACACTGAAGCTTTCTTT
TRBV9	TRBJ1-5	-	TRBD1	CASSVGGGGGQPQHF	TGTGCCAGCAGCGTAGGAGGAGGGGGCGGGCAGCCCCAGCATTTT
TRBV4-3	TRBJ2-7	-	TRBD2	CASSPQATSGVTIDSYEQYF	TGCGCCAGCAGCCCTCAAGCGACTAGCGGGGTAACAATAGACTCCTACGAGCAGTACTTC